What follows is one TCR beta chain and its context. TCRdb's table, derived via immunoSEQ multiplex PCR, lists solely in-frame clones and lacks some. The table records some 95,000 clones, roughly nine tenths of them present only once. The data stem from a study of OX40 agonist ivuxolimab in advanced cancers. About the research overall: Three patients got partial responses; one had hepatocellular carcinoma and two had cutaneous melanoma.

CDR3 length equals 14 residues. Germline CDR1 LNHDA, CDR2 SQIVND (reference sequence). The trim removed 3 bases at V and 6 bases at J, leaving 7 bases unmatched. The receptor comes from an adult with an advanced solid tumor such as melanoma, head and neck, liver or kidney cancer. This chain connects TRBV19 to TRBJ1-2, with 7 nucleotides matching TRBD1. Sequences were derived from CD4+ or CD8+ T cells sorted from blood, sampled in a trial of the OX40 agonist ivuxolimab. The CDR3, as DNA: TGTGCCAGTAGTATGACAGGGTATTACCATGGCTACACCTTC. This encodes CASSMTGYYHGYTF.